This TCR beta chain was identified in a study of shared clonotypes between healthy human individuals. General study results and limits: Shared across a few donors were around 5% of the naive CD4 clonotypes.

Donors were healthy HIV-negative adults without recent acute infections or vaccinations. The method was immunoSEQ multiplex PCR; TCRdb's version includes in-frame clones alone and lacks a portion of them. The sample carries roughly 2 million clones, approximately 94% recorded once. The ends were cut back, 4 bases at V and 2 bases at J, with 11 bases in the middle. The CDR3 is 13 amino acids. CDR1 is GTSNPN and CDR2 is SVGIG in the germline V gene (reference sequence). About this clone itself: Antigen: not known.

The rearrangement uses TRBV30 and TRBJ1-2; D ambiguous. The sequence was collected from a man younger than 30 in good health. Sequenced input: naive CD4+ T cells sorted from blood. Subset indicated: CD45RA+ positively selected. The chain's CDR3 is CAWTAALNYGYTF. The CDR3 DNA sequence: TGTGCCTGGACGGCCGCGTTGAACTATGGCTACACCTTC. The full variable domain, rest sourced from reference TRBV30 and TRBJ1-2, is SQTIHQWPATLVQPVGSPLSLECTVEGTSNPNLYWYRQAAGRGLQLLFYSVGIGQISSEVPQNLSASRPQDRQFILSSKKLLLSDSGFYLCAWTAALNYGYTFGSGTRLTVV.